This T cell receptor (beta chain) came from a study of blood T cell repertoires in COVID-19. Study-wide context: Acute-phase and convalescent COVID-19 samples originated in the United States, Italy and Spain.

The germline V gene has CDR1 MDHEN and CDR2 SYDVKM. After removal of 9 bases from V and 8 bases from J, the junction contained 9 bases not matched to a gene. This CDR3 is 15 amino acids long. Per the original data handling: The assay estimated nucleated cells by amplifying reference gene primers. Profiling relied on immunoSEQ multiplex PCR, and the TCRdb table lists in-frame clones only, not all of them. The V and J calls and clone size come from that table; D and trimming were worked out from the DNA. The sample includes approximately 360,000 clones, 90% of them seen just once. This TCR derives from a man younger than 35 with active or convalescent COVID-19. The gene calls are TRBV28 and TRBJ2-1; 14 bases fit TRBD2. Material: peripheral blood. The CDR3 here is CASGEGLAGAHEQFF. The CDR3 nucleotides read TGTGCCAGTGGTGAGGGACTAGCGGGGGCTCATGAGCAGTTCTTC.